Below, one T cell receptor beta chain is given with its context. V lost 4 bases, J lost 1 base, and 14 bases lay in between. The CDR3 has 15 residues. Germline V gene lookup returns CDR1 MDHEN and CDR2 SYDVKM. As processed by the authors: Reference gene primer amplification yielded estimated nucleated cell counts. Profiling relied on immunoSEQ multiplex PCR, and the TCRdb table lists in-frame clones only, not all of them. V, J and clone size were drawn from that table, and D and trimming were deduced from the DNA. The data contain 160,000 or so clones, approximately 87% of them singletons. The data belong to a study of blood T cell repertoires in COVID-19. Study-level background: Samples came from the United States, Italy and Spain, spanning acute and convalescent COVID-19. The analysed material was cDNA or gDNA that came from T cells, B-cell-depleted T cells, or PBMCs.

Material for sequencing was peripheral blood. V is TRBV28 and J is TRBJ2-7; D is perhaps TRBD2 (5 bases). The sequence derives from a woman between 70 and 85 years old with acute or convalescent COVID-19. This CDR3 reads CASSSGSGSSYEQYF. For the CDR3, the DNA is TGTGCCAGCAGTTCCGGATCGGGATCATCCTACGAGCAGTACTTC.